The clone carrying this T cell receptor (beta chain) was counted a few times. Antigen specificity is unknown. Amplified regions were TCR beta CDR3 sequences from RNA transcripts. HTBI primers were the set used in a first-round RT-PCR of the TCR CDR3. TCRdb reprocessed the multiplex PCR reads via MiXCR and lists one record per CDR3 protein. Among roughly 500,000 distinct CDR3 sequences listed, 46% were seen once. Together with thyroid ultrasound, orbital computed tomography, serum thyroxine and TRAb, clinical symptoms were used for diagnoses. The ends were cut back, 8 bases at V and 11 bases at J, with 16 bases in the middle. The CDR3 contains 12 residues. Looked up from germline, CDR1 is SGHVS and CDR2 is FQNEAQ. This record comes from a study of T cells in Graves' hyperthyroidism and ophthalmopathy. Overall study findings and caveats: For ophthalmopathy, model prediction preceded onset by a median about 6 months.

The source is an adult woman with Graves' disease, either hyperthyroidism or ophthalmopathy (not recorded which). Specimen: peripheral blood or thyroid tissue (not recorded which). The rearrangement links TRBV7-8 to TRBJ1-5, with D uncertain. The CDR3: CASAQLEETQHF. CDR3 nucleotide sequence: TGTGCCAGCGCGCAGCTAGAAGAGACCCAGCATTTT.